Listed below are T cell receptor beta chains from one sample, sequenced in a study of blood T cell repertoires in COVID-19. Clones were sequenced by immunoSEQ multiplex PCR, and TCRdb holds only the in-frame ones, with some missing. The profile covers 300,000 to 450,000 clones, with approximately 81% appearing a single time and 3% to 4% taken by the ten largest. The source material was peripheral blood. The receptor set was obtained from a woman aged 18-35 years with acute or convalescent COVID-19. CDR3s include the opening cysteine and the closing phenylalanine or tryptophan. A D gene is named only where the DNA matches it firmly. Size is stated for part of the rows, as once, few or many counts, or as a class when the clone is expanded.

V,D,size,J,CDR3,DNA
TRBV9,TRBD2,.,TRBJ2-1,CASSGGLERGSEQFF,TGTGCCAGCAGCGGGGGACTGGAGCGGGGGAGTGAGCAGTTCTTC
TRBV12-3/TRBV12-4,.,.,TRBJ1-2,CASSDSDIGGYTF,TGTGCCAGCAGTGATTCGGACATAGGCGGCTACACCTTC
TRBV28,TRBD1,.,TRBJ1-2,CASSWDREGYGYTF,TGTGCCAGCAGCTGGGACAGGGAGGGCTATGGCTACACCTTC
TRBV5-1,.,.,TRBJ1-1,CASSLWFGNTEAFF,TGCGCCAGCAGCTTGTGGTTCGGGAACACTGAAGCTTTCTTT
TRBV29-1,.,.,TRBJ1-5,CSVGRGNNQPQHF,TGCAGCGTTGGCAGGGGTAACAATCAGCCCCAGCATTTT
TRBV5-6,.,.,TRBJ1-4,CASSSDGGMFF,TGTGCCAGCAGCTCGGACGGGGGGATGTTTTTT
TRBV7-2,TRBD1,.,TRBJ1-2,CASSLAPGTGDGYTF,TGTGCCAGCAGCTTAGCTCCCGGGACAGGGGATGGCTACACCTTC
TRBV19,.,.,TRBJ1-2,CASSLRTANYGYTF,TGTGCCAGTAGTCTCCGGACAGCTAACTATGGCTACACCTTC
TRBV2,.,once,TRBJ1-5,CASRGSNQPQHF,TGTGCCAGCAGGGGCAGCAATCAGCCCCAGCATTTT
TRBV5-1,.,.,TRBJ2-4,CASSSQQGGKNIQYF,TGCGCCAGCAGCTCGCAACAGGGCGGCAAAAACATTCAGTACTTC
TRBV29-1,.,once,TRBJ2-7,CSVESRSGITNEQYF,TGCAGCGTTGAATCTCGATCCGGGATCACGAACGAGCAGTACTTC
TRBV9,.,.,TRBJ1-3,CASSVDPTVRSGNTIYF,TGTGCCAGCAGCGTAGACCCGACAGTTCGCTCTGGAAACACCATATATTTT
TRBV23-1,TRBD2,.,TRBJ2-6,CASTPGGESSGANVLTF,TGCGCCAGCACCCCGGGGGGTGAGTCATCCGGGGCCAACGTCCTGACTTTC
TRBV5-5,TRBD1,.,TRBJ1-2,CASSLGDRDYYGYTF,TGTGCCAGCAGCTTAGGGGACAGAGATTACTATGGCTACACCTTC
TRBV6-6,.,.,TRBJ1-6,CASSYRGYNSPLHF,TGTGCCAGCAGTTACAGGGGCTATAATTCACCCCTCCACTTT
TRBV6-1,.,.,TRBJ1-4,CASSEGNYPTGEKLFF,TGTGCCAGCAGTGAGGGTAATTATCCGACCGGGGAAAAACTGTTTTTT
TRBV10-1,.,.,TRBJ1-1,CASSESQVGGNTEAFF,TGCGCCAGCAGTGAGTCCCAGGTAGGGGGGAACACTGAAGCTTTCTTT
TRBV5-4,TRBD1,.,TRBJ2-7,CASSFRDSYEQYF,TGTGCCAGCAGCTTCCGGGACAGCTACGAGCAGTACTTC
TRBV19,TRBD2,.,TRBJ2-7,CASGRTSGSSYEQYF,TGTGCCAGTGGCAGGACTAGCGGGTCTTCCTACGAGCAGTACTTC
TRBV15,TRBD2,.,TRBJ2-3,CATSRATGTSGDTDTQYF,TGTGCCACCAGCAGAGCAACCGGGACTAGCGGGGACACAGATACGCAGTATTTT
TRBV29-1,TRBD1,once,TRBJ1-2,CSVGGQNYGYTF,TGCAGCGTGGGGGGACAGAACTATGGCTACACCTTC
TRBV6-5,.,.,TRBJ1-1,CASHSGQNTEAFF,TGTGCCAGCCATTCGGGTCAGAACACTGAAGCTTTCTTT
TRBV27,.,.,TRBJ2-7,CASSYTNTYEQYF,TGTGCCAGCAGTTACACAAACACCTACGAGCAGTACTTC
TRBV28,.,.,TRBJ1-2,CASSSGANYGYTF,TGTGCCAGCAGCTCGGGAGCTAACTATGGCTACACCTTC
TRBV18,TRBD1,.,TRBJ1-1,CASSGQANTEAFF,TGTGCCAGCTCAGGACAGGCTAACACTGAAGCTTTCTTT
TRBV29-1,.,.,TRBJ1-2,CSVRRGSVGYTF,TGCAGCGTCCGCCGGGGTTCAGTAGGCTACACCTTC
TRBV7-2,.,.,TRBJ1-1,CASSLSLRGTEAFF,TGTGCCAGCAGCTTAAGCCTTAGGGGCACTGAAGCTTTCTTT
TRBV29-1,.,.,TRBJ1-2,CSVEESRGYGYTF,TGCAGCGTTGAAGAATCAAGGGGCTATGGCTACACCTTC
TRBV5-1,TRBD1,once,TRBJ1-1,CASSLDRGWTEAFF,TGCGCCAGCAGCCTTGACAGGGGGTGGACTGAAGCTTTCTTT
TRBV6-5,TRBD2,.,TRBJ2-5,CASGGTSGIGETQYF,TGTGCCAGCGGCGGGACTAGCGGGATAGGTGAGACCCAGTACTTC
TRBV13,TRBD2,.,TRBJ2-1,CASSYSGRVYNEQFF,TGTGCCAGCAGCTATAGCGGGAGGGTATACAATGAGCAGTTCTTC
TRBV5-1,TRBD2,.,TRBJ2-2,CASSPGLAGNTGELFF,TGCGCCAGCAGCCCCGGACTAGCGGGGAACACCGGGGAGCTGTTTTTT
TRBV7-9,.,.,TRBJ1-1,CASSLTLETEAFF,TGTGCCAGCAGCTTAACTCTTGAGACTGAAGCTTTCTTT
TRBV6-5,.,.,TRBJ1-1,CASSYARSSTEAFF,TGTGCCAGCAGCTACGCACGGAGCAGCACTGAAGCTTTCTTT
TRBV28,TRBD2,once,TRBJ2-7,CASSSSGGITYEQYF,TGTGCCAGCAGTTCTAGCGGGGGCATCACCTACGAGCAGTACTTC
TRBV23-1,TRBD1,once,TRBJ1-3,CASIRGTGNTIYF,TGCGCCAGCATCAGGGGGACGGGAAACACCATATATTTT
TRBV5-8,.,.,TRBJ1-2,CASSLFTGQANYGYTF,TGTGCCAGCAGCTTGTTTACAGGGCAAGCTAACTATGGCTACACCTTC
TRBV6-1,.,.,TRBJ1-1,CASSEERGNTEAFF,TGTGCCAGCAGTGAAGAAAGGGGTAACACTGAAGCTTTCTTT
TRBV9,.,.,TRBJ2-7,CASSATGYEQYF,TGTGCCAGCAGCGCAACAGGCTACGAGCAGTACTTC
TRBV15,.,.,TRBJ1-1,CATSRDELRGHTEAFF,TGTGCCACCAGCAGAGATGAGCTGCGGGGGCACACTGAAGCTTTCTTT
TRBV5-5,TRBD2,.,TRBJ2-7,CASSYASGGGYEQYF,TGTGCCAGCAGCTACGCTAGCGGGGGAGGCTACGAGCAGTACTTC
TRBV21-1,.,.,TRBJ2-3,CASSDSGITTDTQYF,TGTGCCAGCAGCGATAGCGGGATCACCACAGATACGCAGTATTTT
TRBV3-1/TRBV3-2,.,.,TRBJ2-3,CASSQGQDTQYF,TGTGCCAGCAGCCAAGGTCAAGATACGCAGTATTTT
TRBV27,.,.,TRBJ1-2,CASSPDRVTYGYTF,TGTGCCAGCAGTCCGGACAGAGTTACCTATGGCTACACCTTC
TRBV2,TRBD1,.,TRBJ2-7,CASLSGTGPYEQYF,TGTGCCAGTTTATCTGGGACAGGGCCCTACGAGCAGTACTTC
TRBV5-1,.,.,TRBJ1-1,CATKQGTFMNTEAFF,TGCGCCACCAAGCAGGGGACCTTTATGAACACTGAAGCTTTCTTT
TRBV6-5,.,few,TRBJ2-4,CASTEGMEYIQYF,TGTGCCAGCACGGAGGGGATGGAGTACATTCAGTACTTC
TRBV9,TRBD2,few,TRBJ2-2,CASRSSGSIDTGELFF,TGTGCCAGCAGAAGTAGCGGGAGTATAGACACCGGGGAGCTGTTTTTT
TRBV7-8,.,.,TRBJ2-1,CASSLSGTFLNNEQFF,TGTGCCAGCAGCCTGTCGGGAACGTTCCTTAACAATGAGCAGTTCTTC
TRBV24-1,TRBD1,.,TRBJ1-6,CATAQGALSPLHF,TGTGCCACCGCTCAGGGGGCGCTTTCACCCCTCCACTTT
TRBV6-5,TRBD1,.,TRBJ1-1,CASSIRQGVGTEAFF,TGTGCCAGCAGTATCAGACAGGGGGTCGGTACTGAAGCTTTCTTT
TRBV9,.,.,TRBJ1-1,CASSVVTDTEAFF,TGTGCCAGCAGCGTAGTAACAGACACTGAAGCTTTCTTT
TRBV18,TRBD1,.,TRBJ1-5,CASSLGQGASSNQPQHF,TGTGCCAGCTCACTGGGACAGGGGGCGAGCAGCAATCAGCCCCAGCATTTT